The 6 T cell receptor beta chains reported below all come from one sample, sequenced in a study of CD8+CD57+ T cells in acquired aplastic anemia. Genomic DNA was employed as the template in profiling TCR beta VDJ and CDR3. Each CDR3 protein gets one entry after TCRdb re-called the reads with MiXCR. The data contain approximately 270,000 distinct CDR3 sequences, about 56% of them singletons. The sample was sorted CD4+, CD8+, or CD8+CD57+ T cells (not recorded which) from PBMCs. The receptors stem from a human donor with severe aplastic anemia or a healthy control (not recorded which).

On this clonotype: This sequence may be a read error, since a much larger clone differs from it by one base. CDR3 protein: CASGGGRITEAFF. The DNA for the CDR3 is TGTGCCAGCGGTGGGGGCAGGATCACTGAAGCTTTCTTT. V gene TRBV7-9 combines with J gene TRBJ1-1; possibly TRBD1 for D (6 bases). Trimming left V 8 bases short and J 4 bases short, with 14 bases between. This CDR3 contains 13 residues. The germline V gene encodes CDR1 SEHNR and CDR2 FQNEAQ (reference sequence). Using reference TRBV7-9 and TRBJ1-1 for the parts outside the CDR3, the full variable domain is DTGVSQNPRHKITKRGQNVTFRCDPISEHNRLYWYRQTLGQGPEFLTYFQNEAQLEKSRLLSDRFSAERPKGSFSTLEIQRTEQGDSAMYLCASGGGRITEAFFGQGTRLTVV.

On this clonotype: This may stem from a read error, because a much larger clone lies one nucleotide away. The CDR3 coding sequence is TGCGCCAGCAGAACCGGGACAGGGGAGAGTGAAAAACTGTTTTTT. This codes for CASRTGTGESEKLFF. This sequence joins TRBV5-1 and TRBJ1-4; 10 bases match TRBD1. Germline loops: CDR1 SGHRS, CDR2 YFSETQ. Unmatched junction bases numbered 8, after V lost 5 bases and J lost 7 bases. The CDR3 length is 15 residues.

The chain has TRBV5-1 and TRBJ2-5; D might be TRBD1 or TRBD2, each matching 5 bases. Germline CDR1 SGHRS, CDR2 YFSETQ. V was shortened by 7 bases and J by 7 bases, with 17 bases between the two germline ends. The CDR3 runs 13 residues. CDR3 protein: CASRGRVSGTQYF. For the CDR3, the DNA is TGCGCCAGCCGGGGCAGGGTATCAGGGACCCAGTACTTC. The variable domain in full, completed from reference TRBV5-1 and TRBJ2-5, reads KAGVTQTPRYLIKTRGQQVTLSCSPISGHRSVSWYQQTPGQGLQFLFEYFSETQRNKGNFPGRFSGRQFSNSRSEMNVSTLELGDSALYLCASRGRVSGTQYFGPGTRLLVL.

The CDR3, as DNA: TGTGCCAGCACCCATTCGGCGGGGGGGTACAATGAGCAGTTCTTC. The encoded protein is CASTHSAGGYNEQFF. This sequence joins TRBV7-3 and TRBJ2-1; TRBD2 matches 9 bases. From germline, CDR1 is SGHTA and CDR2 FQGTGA. V gave up 7 bases and J gave up 4 bases; unmatched junction bases: 8. The CDR3 has 15 residues. Full variable domain (outside the CDR3, taken from reference TRBV7-3 and TRBJ2-1): GAGVSQTPSNKVTEKGKYVELRCDPISGHTALYWYRQSLGQGPEFLIYFQGTGAADDSGLPNDRFFAVRPEGSVSTLKIQRTERGDSAVYLCASTHSAGGYNEQFFGPGTRLTVL.

The table lists this clonotype with a count of one. The chain links TRBV15 to TRBJ2-1; D is ambiguous. CDR1 is LNHNV, CDR2 YYDKDF, per germline (reference sequence). The CDR3 length is 15 residues. Trimming took 0 bases from V and 12 from J, leaving 18 bases between them. The CDR3 coding sequence is TGTGCCACCAGCAGAGATAGGGATGCCGGGCATGGGCAGTTCTTC. Amino acid sequence: CATSRDRDAGHGQFF.

The rearrangement joins TRBV7-2 to TRBJ1-1; 7 bases map to TRBD1. From germline, CDR1 is SGHTA and CDR2 FQGNSA. Unmatched junction bases numbered 5, after V lost 1 base and J lost 0 bases. This CDR3 has 16 residues. The CDR3 DNA follows: TGTGCCAGCAGCTTAGGAGGGGGCAACATGAACACTGAAGCTTTCTTT. Translation: CASSLGGGNMNTEAFF.